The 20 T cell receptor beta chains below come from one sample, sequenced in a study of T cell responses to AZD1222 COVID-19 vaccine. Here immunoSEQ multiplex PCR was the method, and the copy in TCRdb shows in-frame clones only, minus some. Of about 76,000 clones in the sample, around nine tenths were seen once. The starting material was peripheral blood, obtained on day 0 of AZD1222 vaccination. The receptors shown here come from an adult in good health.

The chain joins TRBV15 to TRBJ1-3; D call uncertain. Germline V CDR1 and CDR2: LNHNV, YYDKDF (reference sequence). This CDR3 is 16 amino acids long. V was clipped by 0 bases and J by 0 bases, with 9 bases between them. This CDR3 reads CATSRDLAVSGNTIYF. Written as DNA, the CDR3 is TGTGCCACCAGCAGAGATCTAGCTGTCTCTGGAAACACCATATATTTT.

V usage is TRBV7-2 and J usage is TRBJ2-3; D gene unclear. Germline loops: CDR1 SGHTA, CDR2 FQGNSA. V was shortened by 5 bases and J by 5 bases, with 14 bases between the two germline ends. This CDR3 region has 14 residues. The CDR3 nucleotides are TGTGCCAGCAGCCCCCCCGCGGCGCGAGATACGCAGTATTTT. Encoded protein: CASSPPAARDTQYF.

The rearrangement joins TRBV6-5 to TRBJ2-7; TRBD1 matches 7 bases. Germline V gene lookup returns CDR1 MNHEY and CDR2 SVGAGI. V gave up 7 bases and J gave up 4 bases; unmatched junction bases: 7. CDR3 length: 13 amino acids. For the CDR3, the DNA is TGTGCCAGCACTCGGGACAGTGGATACGAGCAGTACTTC. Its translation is CASTRDSGYEQYF.

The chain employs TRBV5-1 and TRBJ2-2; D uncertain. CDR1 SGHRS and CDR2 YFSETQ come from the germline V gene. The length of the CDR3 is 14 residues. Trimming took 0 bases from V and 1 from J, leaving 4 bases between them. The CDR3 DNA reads TGCGCCAGCAGCTTGGGTTGGAACACCGGGGAGCTGTTTTTT. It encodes CASSLGWNTGELFF.

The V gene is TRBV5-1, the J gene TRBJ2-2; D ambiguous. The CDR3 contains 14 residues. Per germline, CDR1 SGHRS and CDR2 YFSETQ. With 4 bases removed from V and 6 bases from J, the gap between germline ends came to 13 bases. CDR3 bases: TGCGCCAGCAGCGATGCCAACTGGTCCGGGGAGCTGTTTTTT. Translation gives CASSDANWSGELFF.

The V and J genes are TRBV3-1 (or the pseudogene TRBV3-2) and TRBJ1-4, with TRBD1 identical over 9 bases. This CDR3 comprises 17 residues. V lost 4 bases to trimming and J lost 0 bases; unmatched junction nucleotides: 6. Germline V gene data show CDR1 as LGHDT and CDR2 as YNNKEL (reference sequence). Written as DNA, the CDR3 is TGTGCCAGCAGCCCGGGGACAGGGACCTCAACTAATGAAAAACTGTTTTTT. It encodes CASSPGTGTSTNEKLFF.

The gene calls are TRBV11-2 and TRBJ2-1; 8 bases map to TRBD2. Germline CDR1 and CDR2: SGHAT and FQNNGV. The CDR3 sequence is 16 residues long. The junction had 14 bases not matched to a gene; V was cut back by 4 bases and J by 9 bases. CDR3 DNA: TGTGCCAGCAGCTCACCCCGGACTAGCAGGTTAGGTGAGCAGTTCTTC. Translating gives CASSSPRTSRLGEQFF. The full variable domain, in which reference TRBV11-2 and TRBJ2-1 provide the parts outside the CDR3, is EAGVAQSPRYKIIEKRQSVAFWCNPISGHATLYWYQQILGQGPKLLIQFQNNGVVDDSQLPKDRFSAERLKGVDSTLKIQPAKLEDSAVYLCASSSPRTSRLGEQFFGPGTRLTVL.

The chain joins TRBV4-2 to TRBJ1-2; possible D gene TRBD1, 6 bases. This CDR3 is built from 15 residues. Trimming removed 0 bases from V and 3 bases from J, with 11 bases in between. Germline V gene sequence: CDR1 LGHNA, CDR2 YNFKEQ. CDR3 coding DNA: TGTGCCAGCAGCCAAGATCAGGGGTTCGACTATGGCTACACCTTC. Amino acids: CASSQDQGFDYGYTF.

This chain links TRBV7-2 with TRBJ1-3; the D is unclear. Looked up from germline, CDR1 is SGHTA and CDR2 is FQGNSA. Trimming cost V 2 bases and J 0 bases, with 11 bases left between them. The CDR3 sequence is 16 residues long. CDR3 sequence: CASSLTGPRSGNTIYF. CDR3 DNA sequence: TGTGCCAGCAGCTTAACCGGGCCCCGCTCTGGAAACACCATATATTTT.

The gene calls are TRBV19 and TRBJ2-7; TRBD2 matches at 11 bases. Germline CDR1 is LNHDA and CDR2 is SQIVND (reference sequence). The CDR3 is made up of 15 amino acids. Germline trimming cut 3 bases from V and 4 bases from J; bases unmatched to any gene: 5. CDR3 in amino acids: CASSIVAGGLYEQYF. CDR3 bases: TGTGCCAGTAGTATTGTAGCGGGAGGGCTTTACGAGCAGTACTTC.

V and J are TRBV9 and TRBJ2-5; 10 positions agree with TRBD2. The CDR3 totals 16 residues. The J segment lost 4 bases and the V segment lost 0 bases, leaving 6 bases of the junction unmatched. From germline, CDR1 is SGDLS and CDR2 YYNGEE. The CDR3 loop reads CASSVGSGGAVETQYF. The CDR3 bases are TGTGCCAGCAGCGTAGGAAGCGGGGGGGCGGTAGAGACCCAGTACTTC.

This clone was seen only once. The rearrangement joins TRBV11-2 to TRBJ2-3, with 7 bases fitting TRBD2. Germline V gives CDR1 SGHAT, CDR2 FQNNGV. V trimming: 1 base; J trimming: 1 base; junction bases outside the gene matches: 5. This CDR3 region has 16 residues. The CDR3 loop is CASSLGVAGGTDTQYF. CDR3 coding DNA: TGTGCCAGCAGCTTAGGGGTAGCGGGCGGCACAGATACGCAGTATTTT.

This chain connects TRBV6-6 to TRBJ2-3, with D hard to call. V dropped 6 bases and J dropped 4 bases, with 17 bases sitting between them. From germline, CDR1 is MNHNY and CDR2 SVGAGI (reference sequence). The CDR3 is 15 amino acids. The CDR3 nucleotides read TGTGCCAGCAGAACGAGGTCGCTTACCCCAGATACGCAGTATTTT. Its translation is CASRTRSLTPDTQYF.

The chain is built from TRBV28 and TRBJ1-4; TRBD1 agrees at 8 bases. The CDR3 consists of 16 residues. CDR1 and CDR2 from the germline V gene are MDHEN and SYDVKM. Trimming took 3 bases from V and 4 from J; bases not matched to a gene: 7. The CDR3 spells CASSLAGGANNEKLFF. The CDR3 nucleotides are TGTGCCAGCAGTTTGGCAGGGGGCGCTAATAATGAAAAACTGTTTTTT.

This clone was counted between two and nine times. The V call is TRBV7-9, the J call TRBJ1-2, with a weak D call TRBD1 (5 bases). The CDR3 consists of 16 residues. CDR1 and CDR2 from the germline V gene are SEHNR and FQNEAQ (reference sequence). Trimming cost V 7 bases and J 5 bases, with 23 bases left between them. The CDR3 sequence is CASTQNWDSAGYGYTF. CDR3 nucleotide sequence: TGTGCCAGCACCCAGAACTGGGACTCCGCTGGGTATGGCTACACCTTC.

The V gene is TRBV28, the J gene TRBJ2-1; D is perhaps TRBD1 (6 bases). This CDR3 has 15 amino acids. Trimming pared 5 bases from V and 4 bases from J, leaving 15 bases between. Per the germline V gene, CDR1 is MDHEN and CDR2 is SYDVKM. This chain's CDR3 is CASSPAGTPYNEQFF. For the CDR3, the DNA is TGTGCCAGCAGTCCCGCCGGGACACCATACAATGAGCAGTTCTTC.

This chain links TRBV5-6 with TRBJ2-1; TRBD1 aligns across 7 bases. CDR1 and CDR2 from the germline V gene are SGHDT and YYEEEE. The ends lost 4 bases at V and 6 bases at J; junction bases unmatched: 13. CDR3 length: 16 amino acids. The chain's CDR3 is CASSPGWDSGLNEQFF. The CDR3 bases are TGTGCCAGCAGCCCCGGGTGGGACAGTGGGCTCAATGAGCAGTTCTTC.

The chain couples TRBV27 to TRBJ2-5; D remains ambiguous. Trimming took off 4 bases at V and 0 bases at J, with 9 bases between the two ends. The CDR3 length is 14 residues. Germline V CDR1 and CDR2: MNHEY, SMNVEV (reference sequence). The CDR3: CASSSRLYQETQYF. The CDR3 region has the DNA TGTGCCAGCAGTTCTAGACTGTACCAAGAGACCCAGTACTTC.

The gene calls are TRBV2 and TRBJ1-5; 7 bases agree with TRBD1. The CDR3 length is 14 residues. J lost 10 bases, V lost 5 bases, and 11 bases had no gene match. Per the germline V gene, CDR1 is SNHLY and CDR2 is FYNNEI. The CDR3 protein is CASSRQGQSEPQHF. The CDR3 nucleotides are TGTGCCAGCAGTCGACAGGGTCAATCAGAACCCCAGCATTTT. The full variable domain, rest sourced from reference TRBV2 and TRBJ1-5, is EPEVTQTPSHQVTQMGQEVILRCVPISNHLYFYWYRQILGQKVEFLVSFYNNEISEKSEIFDDQFSVERPDGSNFTLKIRSTKLEDSAMYFCASSRQGQSEPQHFGDGTRLSIL.

As DNA, the CDR3 is TGTGCCAGCAGTGTCCCGGGGGATACGCAGTATTTT. Protein product: CASSVPGDTQYF. The chain recombines TRBV6-6 with TRBJ2-3; D perhaps matches TRBD2 (5 bases). With 5 bases removed from V and 6 bases from J, the gap between germline ends came to 9 bases. CDR1 is MNHNY and CDR2 is SVGAGI in the germline V gene (reference sequence). The CDR3 is 12 residues long.